The rows below give T cell receptor beta chains drawn from one sample of a study of blood T cells in healthy people across ages. TCRdb redid the calling of the 5' RACE reads with MiXCR, one entry per CDR3 protein. The sample has roughly 1.6 million distinct CDR3 sequences, about 35% seen once. The sample consisted of blood. These receptors were taken from a woman aged 25-40 years in good health. Both conserved end residues are part of each CDR3. The D gene is left open where the match is weak. For some rows the clone size is stated as once, few or many, or as a class when expanded; others skip it.

TRBV5-1	-	-	TRBJ2-3	TGCGCCAGCACTTCGGAGGGGGTTTTTGATACGCAGTATTTT	CASTSEGVFDTQYF
TRBV18	-	TRBD1	TRBJ1-2	TGTGCCAGCTCACTATTACAGGGGCGGGACAACTATGGCTACACCTTC	CASSLLQGRDNYGYTF
TRBV5-1	-	-	TRBJ2-3	TGCGCCAGCAGCTTGGAATTAAGGGATACGCAGTATTTT	CASSLELRDTQYF
TRBV9	-	TRBD2	TRBJ2-1	TGTGCCAGCAGCGTAAAAGCGGGAGTTCGCAATGAGCAGTTCTTC	CASSVKAGVRNEQFF
TRBV30	-	-	TRBJ1-2	TGTGCCTGGAGCCCGGGACAAGACTATGGCTACACCTTC	CAWSPGQDYGYTF
TRBV5-6	few	-	TRBJ1-2	TGTGCCAGCAGCTTGGGTTTTCAAGGGCCTGGCTACACCTTC	CASSLGFQGPGYTF
TRBV9	-	-	TRBJ1-2	TGTGCCAGCAGCGTATACGTCGGGGGAGCTGGCTACACCTTC	CASSVYVGGAGYTF
TRBV12-3/TRBV12-4	few	-	TRBJ1-1	TGTGCCAGCAGTCCACTCCATACTGAAGCTTTCTTT	CASSPLHTEAFF
TRBV6-6	few	-	TRBJ1-1	TGTGCCAGCTCTGGAGGAGGGACGGGACTCCCTGAAGCTTTCTTT	CASSGGGTGLPEAFF
TRBV6-2/TRBV6-3	-	-	TRBJ1-1	TGTGCCAGCACAAAAACCGCGGGGCCACCCGGGAACACTGAAGCTTTCTTT	CASTKTAGPPGNTEAFF
TRBV12-3/TRBV12-4	-	TRBD1	TRBJ1-2	TGTGCCAGCAGGCTACGCCCCAACCGGGACAGGGGGCGCCAGGGCTATGGCTACACCTTC	CASRLRPNRDRGRQGYGYTF
TRBV12-3/TRBV12-4	-	-	TRBJ1-4	TGTGCCAGCAGTTTAACGGCAGGCCTTGAAAAACTGTTTTTT	CASSLTAGLEKLFF
TRBV10-2	few	TRBD1	TRBJ2-5	TGCGCCAGCAGTGATGTGACAGGGGTGGAGACCCAGTACTTC	CASSDVTGVETQYF
TRBV28	-	-	TRBJ2-7	TGTGCCAGCAGATTCTCCGGCAGGGTAGTGAACGAGCAGTACTTC	CASRFSGRVVNEQYF
TRBV7-2	-	TRBD1	TRBJ1-2	TGTGCCAGCAGCACGGGGACAGGGGACGGTGGCTACACCTTC	CASSTGTGDGGYTF
TRBV29-1	-	-	TRBJ1-2	TGCATGGGCCTGGGGCTGAGCGGCTACACCTTC	CMGLGLSGYTF
TRBV10-3	few	-	TRBJ2-6	TGTGCCATCAGTCAGGCCAGTTCCCCCCTCTCTGGGGCCAACGTCCTGACTTTC	CAISQASSPLSGANVLTF
TRBV3-1	-	-	TRBJ2-4	TGTGCCAGCAGCCCTTCCAGGATTCGGTACTTC	CASSPSRIRYF
TRBV11-2	-	-	TRBJ2-1	TGTGCCAGCGGCTTAGAACCGCACAATGAGCAGTTCTTC	CASGLEPHNEQFF
TRBV11-1	-	TRBD1	TRBJ2-5	TGTGCCAGCAGCTCCTGGGACAGGGGGTCCCGGGGCCCCCAAGAGACCCAGTACTTC	CASSSWDRGSRGPQETQYF
TRBV6-1	few	TRBD1	TRBJ1-1	TGTGCCAGCATGGGGACAGTCGAAGCTTTCTTT	CASMGTVEAFF
TRBV3-1	-	-	TRBJ2-5	TGTGCCAGCAGCCAGCCTTTGGCGGGTGGGACCCAGTACTTC	CASSQPLAGGTQYF
TRBV7-9	-	-	TRBJ2-7	TGTGCCAGCAGCCCCCGGGATGTGAGCTCCTACGAGCAGTACTTC	CASSPRDVSSYEQYF
TRBV5-1	-	-	TRBJ2-5	TGCGCCAGCAGCTTTGGGGCGGGGCCACACGGAGAGACCCAGTACTTC	CASSFGAGPHGETQYF
TRBV4-2	few	-	TRBJ1-1	TGTGCCAGCAGTGAGGACGGGGGCGCGGGCACTGAAGCTTTCTTT	CASSEDGGAGTEAFF